The 4 T cell receptor beta chains given below trace back to one sample, sequenced in a study of identical twins (dated by TCRdb to 2016 to 2018). Libraries were constructed by 5' RACE. Sequencing relied on an Illumina HiSeq 2000. Through fastp at Q25 and MiXCR, TCRdb rebuilt clones from the public reads, retaining in-frame beta chains. Duplicate CDR3 protein sequences are folded into a single record with the most common DNA and genes. The sample has around 670,000 distinct CDR3 sequences on record, over 5% of them singletons. The ten largest clones take up about 1.8% of the sample. What was sequenced was naive T cells sorted from blood. The cell subset or site label, as the study defines it: cells isolated with a human naive T-cell isolation kit. All receptors come from a man younger than 35 in good health.

In its sample, this clonotype was seen many times. The chain joins TRBV7-2 to TRBJ1-2; D not resolved. The CDR3 is made up of 13 amino acids. Looked up from germline, CDR1 is SGHTA and CDR2 is FQGNSA. V was trimmed by 5 bases and J by 4 bases, leaving 11 bases between them. In nucleotides, the CDR3 is TGTGCCAGCAGCCCGGCGGGCGGCTATGGCTACACCTTC. This sequence encodes CASSPAGGYGYTF.

This clonotype was picked up many times. The V call is TRBV3-1, the J call TRBJ2-7; TRBD1 matches at 7 bases. V lost 3 bases and J lost 2; bases outside the gene matches: 1. The CDR3 spans 13 residues. Per the germline V gene, CDR1 is LGHDT and CDR2 is YNNKEL (reference sequence). The CDR3 spells CASSQGQPYEQYV. CDR3 in DNA: TGTGCCAGCAGCCAGGGACAGCCCTACGAGCAGTACGTC.

DNA of the CDR3: TGCGCCAGCAGCTTGGAAGGGACCGAGAAACTGTTTTTT. Encoded protein: CASSLEGTEKLFF. The genes are TRBV5-1 and TRBJ1-4, with D perhaps matching TRBD1 (5 bases). In germline, CDR1 is SGHRS, CDR2 YFSETQ. V dropped 0 bases and J dropped 11 bases, with 11 bases sitting between them. The CDR3 consists of 13 residues.

This chain uses TRBV10-3 with TRBJ1-2; a possible D gene is TRBD1 (6 bases). The V end lost 3 bases, the J end lost 6 bases, and 20 bases lay between the germline ends. From germline, CDR1 is ENHRY and CDR2 SYGVKD. The CDR3 loop spans 16 amino acids. In DNA form, the CDR3 reads TGTGCCATCAGTGAAGAGAACAGGGAGGAGGTTGATGGCTACACCTTC. The encoded protein is CAISEENREEVDGYTF.